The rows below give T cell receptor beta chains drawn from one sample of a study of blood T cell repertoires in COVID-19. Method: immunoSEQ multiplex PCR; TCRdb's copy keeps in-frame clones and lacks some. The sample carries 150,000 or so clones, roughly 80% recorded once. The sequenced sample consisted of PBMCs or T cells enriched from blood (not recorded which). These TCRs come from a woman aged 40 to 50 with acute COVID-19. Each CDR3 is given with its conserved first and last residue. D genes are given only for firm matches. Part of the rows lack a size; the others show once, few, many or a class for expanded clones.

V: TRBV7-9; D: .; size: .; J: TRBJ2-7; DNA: TGTGCCAGCAGCTTAGGTGTATCCCTCGGCGAGCAGTACTTC; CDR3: CASSLGVSLGEQYF
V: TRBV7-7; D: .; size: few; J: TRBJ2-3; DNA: TGTGCTAGCAGCTTAGGAATGGGAGGATCAGATACGCAGTATTTT; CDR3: CASSLGMGGSDTQYF
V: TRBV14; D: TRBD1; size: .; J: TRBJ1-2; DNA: TGTGCCAGCAGCCAAGGGACGGACAGGGCTAAGGACTATGGCTACACCTTC; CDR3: CASSQGTDRAKDYGYTF
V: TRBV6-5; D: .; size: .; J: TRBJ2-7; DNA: TGTGCCAGCAGTTCCCTTCCAGGGGACGAGCAGTACTTC; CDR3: CASSSLPGDEQYF
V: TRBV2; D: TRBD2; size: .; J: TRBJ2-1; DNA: TGTGCCAGCAGTCCAACTAGCGGGAGGGCCAATGAGCAGTTCTTC; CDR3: CASSPTSGRANEQFF
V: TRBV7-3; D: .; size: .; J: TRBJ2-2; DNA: TGTGCCAGCAGCCAGGGGACAACGGGGGAGCTGTTTTTT; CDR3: CASSQGTTGELFF
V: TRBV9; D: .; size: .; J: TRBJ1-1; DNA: TGTGCCAGCAGCCCGTCCGGGTTCACGGGGAACACTGAAGCTTTCTTT; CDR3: CASSPSGFTGNTEAFF
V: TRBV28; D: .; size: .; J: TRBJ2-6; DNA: TGTGCCAGCTCATACGGGGTCTTTTACTCTGGGGCCAACGTCCTGACTTTC; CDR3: CASSYGVFYSGANVLTF
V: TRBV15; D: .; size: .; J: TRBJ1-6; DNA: TGTGCCACCAGCAGTCGCAGGGGTGCAAGTTCACCCCTCCACTTT; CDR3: CATSSRRGASSPLHF
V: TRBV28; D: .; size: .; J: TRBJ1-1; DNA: TGTGCCAGCAGTTTACGCCCAGGGGTGAACACTGAAGCTTTCTTT; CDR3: CASSLRPGVNTEAFF
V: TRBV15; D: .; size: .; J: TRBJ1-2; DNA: TGTGCCACCAGCAGAGATCAGGGATCCCTTGTTGGTGGCTACACCTTC; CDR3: CATSRDQGSLVGGYTF
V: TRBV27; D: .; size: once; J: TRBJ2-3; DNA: TGTGCCAGCAGTTTTGGAGGGGCCACTCGGGGTACGCAGTATTTT; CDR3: CASSFGGATRGTQYF
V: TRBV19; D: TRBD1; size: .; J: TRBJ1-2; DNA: TGTGCCAGTAGTGGACCGGGACAGGGGGCTCCCTATGGCTACACCTTC; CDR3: CASSGPGQGAPYGYTF
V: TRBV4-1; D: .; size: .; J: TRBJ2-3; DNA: TGCGCCAGCAGCGCCCAACACAGCACAGATACGCAGTATTTT; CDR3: CASSAQHSTDTQYF